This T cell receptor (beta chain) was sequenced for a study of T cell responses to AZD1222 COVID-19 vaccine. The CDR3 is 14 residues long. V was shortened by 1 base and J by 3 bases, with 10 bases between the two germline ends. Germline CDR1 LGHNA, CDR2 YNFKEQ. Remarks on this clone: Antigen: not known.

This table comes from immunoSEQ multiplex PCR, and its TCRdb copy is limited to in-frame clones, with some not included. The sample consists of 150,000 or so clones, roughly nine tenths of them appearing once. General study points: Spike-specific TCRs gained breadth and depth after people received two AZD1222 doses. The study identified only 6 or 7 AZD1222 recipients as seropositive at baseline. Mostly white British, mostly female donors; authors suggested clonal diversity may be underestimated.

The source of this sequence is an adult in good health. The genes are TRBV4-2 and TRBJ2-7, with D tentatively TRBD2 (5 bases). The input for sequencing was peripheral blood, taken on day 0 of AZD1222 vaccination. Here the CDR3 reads CASSQVVEGYEQYF. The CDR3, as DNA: TGTGCCAGCAGCCAAGTGGTTGAGGGCTACGAGCAGTACTTC.